This is a list of T cell receptor beta chains from one sample in a study of CD8 T cells in ankylosing spondylitis. TCRdb itself ran the 5' RACE reads through MiXCR, one entry per CDR3 protein. The data show 500,000 to 650,000 distinct CDR3 sequences, 5.3% seen once. Sequenced input: blood, either unsorted or a sorted T cell fraction (not recorded which). Receptors originate from a male donor with ankylosing spondylitis. The CDR3 runs from the conserved cysteine through the conserved F or W. Each record gives: D gene, clone size, V gene, J gene, CDR3 protein, CDR3 DNA. A D gene is named only where the DNA matches it firmly. For some rows the clone size is stated as once, few or many, or as a class when expanded; others skip it.

d_gene: -
abundance: many
v_gene: TRBV29-1
j_gene: TRBJ1-1
CDR3aa: CSVEYRLKVNTEAFF
CDR3nt: TGCAGCGTTGAATACAGGCTAAAGGTGAACACTGAAGCTTTCTTT

d_gene: TRBD2
abundance: -
v_gene: TRBV10-3
j_gene: TRBJ2-3
CDR3aa: CAVSVPSGGAGTATQYF
CDR3nt: TGTGCCGTCAGTGTTCCTAGCGGGGGGGCTGGCACAGCTACGCAGTATTTT

d_gene: TRBD2
abundance: few
v_gene: TRBV7-2
j_gene: TRBJ2-7
CDR3aa: CAAGGGYYEQYF
CDR3nt: TGTGCCGCCGGCGGGGGGTACTACGAGCAGTACTTC

d_gene: -
abundance: many
v_gene: TRBV7-8
j_gene: TRBJ1-2
CDR3aa: CASSGGLGGYTF
CDR3nt: TGTGCCAGCAGCGGGGGTCTCGGAGGCTACACCTTC

d_gene: TRBD1
abundance: many
v_gene: TRBV11-1
j_gene: TRBJ2-5
CDR3aa: CASSLGKRDRESAETQYF
CDR3nt: TGTGCCAGCAGCCTTGGGAAGAGGGACAGGGAGTCTGCCGAGACCCAGTACTTC

d_gene: TRBD2
abundance: few
v_gene: TRBV9
j_gene: TRBJ2-1
CDR3aa: CASSVGGGLAGGGSYNEQFF
CDR3nt: TGTGCCAGCAGCGTAGGTGGCGGACTAGCGGGGGGTGGGTCCTACAATGAGCAGTTCTTC

d_gene: TRBD1
abundance: many
v_gene: TRBV20-1
j_gene: TRBJ2-7
CDR3aa: CSASPRDRGPGQYF
CDR3nt: TGCAGTGCTAGCCCTCGGGACAGGGGGCCAGGGCAGTACTTC

d_gene: TRBD2
abundance: many
v_gene: TRBV12-3/TRBV12-4
j_gene: TRBJ2-1
CDR3aa: CASSFTSGGGNEQFF
CDR3nt: TGTGCCAGCAGTTTCACAAGCGGGGGGGGGAATGAGCAGTTCTTC

d_gene: TRBD2
abundance: many
v_gene: TRBV12-3/TRBV12-4
j_gene: TRBJ2-2
CDR3aa: CASSLEPSGGITGELFF
CDR3nt: TGTGCCAGCAGTTTAGAACCTAGCGGGGGTATCACCGGGGAGCTGTTTTTT

d_gene: TRBD2
abundance: many
v_gene: TRBV14
j_gene: TRBJ2-1
CDR3aa: CASTQAGGSVDEQFF
CDR3nt: TGTGCCAGCACTCAAGCGGGAGGTAGCGTCGATGAGCAGTTCTTC

d_gene: TRBD1
abundance: many
v_gene: TRBV28
j_gene: TRBJ1-2
CDR3aa: CASRTPGQSYGYTF
CDR3nt: TGTGCCAGCAGAACCCCGGGACAGAGCTATGGCTACACCTTC

d_gene: TRBD2
abundance: few
v_gene: TRBV5-1
j_gene: TRBJ2-7
CDR3aa: CASSLGRGGHYEQYF
CDR3nt: TGCGCCAGCAGCTTGGGGCGGGGGGGTCACTACGAGCAGTACTTC

d_gene: -
abundance: many
v_gene: TRBV27
j_gene: TRBJ2-1
CDR3aa: CASSLGTNEQFF
CDR3nt: TGTGCCAGCAGTTTGGGGACAAATGAGCAGTTCTTC

d_gene: TRBD1
abundance: many
v_gene: TRBV4-3
j_gene: TRBJ1-4
CDR3aa: CASSQERRTGTVTNEKLFF
CDR3nt: TGCGCCAGCAGCCAAGAACGGAGGACAGGGACCGTTACTAATGAAAAACTGTTTTTT

d_gene: -
abundance: many
v_gene: TRBV7-9
j_gene: TRBJ2-7
CDR3aa: CASSFATYEQYF
CDR3nt: TGTGCCAGCAGTTTCGCTACCTACGAGCAGTACTTC

d_gene: -
abundance: few
v_gene: TRBV2
j_gene: TRBJ2-1
CDR3aa: CASSSRWNNEQFF
CDR3nt: TGTGCCAGCAGTAGCCGATGGAACAATGAGCAGTTCTTC

d_gene: -
abundance: many
v_gene: TRBV19
j_gene: TRBJ1-1
CDR3aa: CASRVWVTNTEAFF
CDR3nt: TGTGCCAGTAGGGTGTGGGTAACGAACACTGAAGCTTTCTTT

d_gene: -
abundance: many
v_gene: TRBV5-1
j_gene: TRBJ2-3
CDR3aa: CASSLRTAEDTQYF
CDR3nt: TGCGCCAGCAGCTTGAGAACAGCCGAGGATACGCAGTATTTT

d_gene: -
abundance: many
v_gene: TRBV5-1
j_gene: TRBJ2-2
CDR3aa: CASSQLARNTGELFF
CDR3nt: TGCGCCAGCAGCCAGTTAGCGAGAAACACCGGGGAGCTGTTTTTT

d_gene: -
abundance: many
v_gene: TRBV20-1
j_gene: TRBJ1-5
CDR3aa: CSARQGPGDQPQHF
CDR3nt: TGCAGTGCTAGACAGGGGCCGGGGGATCAGCCCCAGCATTTT

d_gene: -
abundance: many
v_gene: TRBV5-6
j_gene: TRBJ2-7
CDR3aa: CASSFLESSYEQYF
CDR3nt: TGTGCCAGCAGCTTCTTGGAGAGCTCCTACGAGCAGTACTTC

d_gene: -
abundance: many
v_gene: TRBV2
j_gene: TRBJ1-5
CDR3aa: CAEAGDNSNQPQHF
CDR3nt: TGTGCCGAGGCGGGGGACAATAGCAATCAGCCCCAGCATTTT

d_gene: -
abundance: many
v_gene: TRBV5-1
j_gene: TRBJ1-2
CDR3aa: CASSPTPERTNYGYTF
CDR3nt: TGCGCCAGCAGCCCAACGCCCGAGAGGACTAACTATGGCTACACCTTC

d_gene: TRBD2
abundance: many
v_gene: TRBV4-2
j_gene: TRBJ2-5
CDR3aa: CASSQDGTRRSETQYF
CDR3nt: TGTGCCAGCAGCCAAGATGGGACTAGGAGGAGTGAGACCCAGTACTTC

d_gene: TRBD1
abundance: many
v_gene: TRBV7-9
j_gene: TRBJ2-3
CDR3aa: CASSITGTGGTDTQYF
CDR3nt: TGTGCCAGCAGCATCACCGGGACAGGGGGAACAGATACGCAGTATTTT

d_gene: TRBD1
abundance: many
v_gene: TRBV29-1
j_gene: TRBJ2-7
CDR3aa: CSVGRTGGGEQYF
CDR3nt: TGCAGCGTTGGGAGGACAGGGGGCGGCGAGCAGTACTTC

d_gene: -
abundance: many
v_gene: TRBV20-1
j_gene: TRBJ1-4
CDR3aa: CSARDLAGSEKLFF
CDR3nt: TGCAGTGCTAGAGATTTGGCAGGGTCTGAAAAACTGTTTTTT

d_gene: -
abundance: few
v_gene: TRBV27
j_gene: TRBJ2-7
CDR3aa: CASSWAVDSYEQYF
CDR3nt: TGTGCCAGCAGTTGGGCGGTAGACTCCTACGAGCAGTACTTC

d_gene: TRBD1
abundance: many
v_gene: TRBV20-1
j_gene: TRBJ1-5
CDR3aa: CSAAEQGSNQPQHF
CDR3nt: TGCAGTGCCGCTGAACAGGGGAGCAATCAGCCCCAGCATTTT

d_gene: -
abundance: many
v_gene: TRBV7-8
j_gene: TRBJ2-7
CDR3aa: CASSLRAGTQTYEQYF
CDR3nt: TGTGCCAGCAGCTTAAGGGCCGGGACGCAGACCTACGAGCAGTACTTC

d_gene: -
abundance: many
v_gene: TRBV20-1
j_gene: TRBJ2-3
CDR3aa: CSAPPLGPRTDTQYF
CDR3nt: TGCAGTGCCCCCCCGTTGGGGCCCAGAACAGATACGCAGTATTTT

d_gene: -
abundance: many
v_gene: TRBV7-2
j_gene: TRBJ1-2
CDR3aa: CASSLFGAEGWNYGYTF
CDR3nt: TGTGCCAGCAGCTTATTCGGAGCGGAAGGGTGGAACTATGGCTACACCTTC

d_gene: -
abundance: many
v_gene: TRBV4-3
j_gene: TRBJ1-5
CDR3aa: CASSQDYWGNQPQHF
CDR3nt: TGCGCCAGCAGCCAAGATTACTGGGGGAACCAGCCCCAGCATTTT

d_gene: -
abundance: many
v_gene: TRBV28
j_gene: TRBJ2-2
CDR3aa: CASSLQVPGELFF
CDR3nt: TGTGCCAGCAGTTTGCAGGTTCCCGGGGAGCTGTTTTTT

d_gene: -
abundance: many
v_gene: TRBV5-1
j_gene: TRBJ2-3
CDR3aa: CASSVALTSRGTSDTQYF
CDR3nt: TGCGCCAGCAGCGTAGCTCTGACGAGTAGGGGGACGTCAGATACGCAGTATTTT

d_gene: TRBD2
abundance: few
v_gene: TRBV4-3
j_gene: TRBJ2-3
CDR3aa: CASSQGLAGGTLGPDTQYF
CDR3nt: TGCGCCAGCAGCCAAGGGCTAGCGGGGGGGACCTTGGGACCAGATACGCAGTATTTT

d_gene: -
abundance: many
v_gene: TRBV12-5
j_gene: TRBJ2-1
CDR3aa: CASGLVLASSSEQFF
CDR3nt: TGTGCTAGTGGTTTGGTACTGGCTAGCAGTAGTGAGCAGTTCTTC

d_gene: -
abundance: many
v_gene: TRBV7-2
j_gene: TRBJ1-6
CDR3aa: CASSSSVGATSPLHF
CDR3nt: TGTGCCAGCAGCTCTAGTGTAGGGGCGACTTCACCCCTCCACTTT

d_gene: TRBD2
abundance: many
v_gene: TRBV5-1
j_gene: TRBJ2-1
CDR3aa: CASFTSGANNEQFF
CDR3nt: TGCGCCAGCTTCACTAGCGGGGCAAACAATGAGCAGTTCTTC

d_gene: -
abundance: many
v_gene: TRBV9
j_gene: TRBJ1-5
CDR3aa: CASSVVEGQPQHF
CDR3nt: TGTGCCAGCAGCGTAGTGGAGGGCCAGCCCCAGCATTTT

d_gene: -
abundance: many
v_gene: TRBV28
j_gene: TRBJ2-2
CDR3aa: CASSLGRTILSGELFF
CDR3nt: TGTGCCAGCAGTCTGGGTAGGACCATTTTGTCCGGGGAGCTGTTTTTT

d_gene: -
abundance: many
v_gene: TRBV4-3
j_gene: TRBJ2-7
CDR3aa: CASSQDRGSEQYF
CDR3nt: TGCGCCAGCAGCCAAGATCGAGGTAGCGAGCAGTACTTC

d_gene: -
abundance: -
v_gene: TRBV21-1
j_gene: TRBJ1-4
CDR3aa: CASSTNGKGRVF
CDR3nt: TGTGCCAGCAGCACAAACGGGAAGGGGCGCGTTTTT

d_gene: -
abundance: many
v_gene: TRBV27
j_gene: TRBJ1-5
CDR3aa: CASSNSGPNQPQHF
CDR3nt: TGTGCCAGCAGCAACTCAGGCCCCAATCAGCCCCAGCATTTT

d_gene: -
abundance: many
v_gene: TRBV7-2
j_gene: TRBJ2-5
CDR3aa: CASSYNREETQYF
CDR3nt: TGTGCCAGCAGCTACAACCGGGAAGAGACCCAGTACTTC

d_gene: -
abundance: many
v_gene: TRBV10-3
j_gene: TRBJ1-2
CDR3aa: CAISEPGDTDYGYTF
CDR3nt: TGTGCCATCAGTGAGCCGGGGGACACCGACTATGGCTACACCTTC

d_gene: -
abundance: many
v_gene: TRBV12-3/TRBV12-4
j_gene: TRBJ2-4
CDR3aa: CASSPGPGRAKNIQYF
CDR3nt: TGTGCCAGCAGCCCCGGCCCAGGGAGGGCCAAAAACATTCAGTACTTC

d_gene: -
abundance: many
v_gene: TRBV4-3
j_gene: TRBJ2-3
CDR3aa: CASSQGLPNTDTQYF
CDR3nt: TGCGCCAGCAGCCAAGGGCTACCTAACACAGATACGCAGTATTTT

d_gene: -
abundance: many
v_gene: TRBV20-1
j_gene: TRBJ2-3
CDR3aa: CSASQGPNTQYF
CDR3nt: TGCAGTGCTAGTCAGGGACCTAATACGCAGTATTTT

d_gene: TRBD1
abundance: many
v_gene: TRBV20-1
j_gene: TRBJ1-5
CDR3aa: CSAGWTGQNQPQHF
CDR3nt: TGCAGTGCTGGTTGGACAGGGCAGAATCAGCCCCAGCATTTT